Listed below are T cell receptor beta chains from one sample, sequenced in a study of control samples from healthy donors and cancer patients. Generated by immunoSEQ multiplex PCR, the TCRdb table keeps only in-frame clones and is missing some. The top ten clones hold 12% to 15% of a sample with roughly 100,000 clones, 70% to 90% of them seen once. The sequencing sample was made of blood. These receptors were obtained from a man aged 25-45 years in good health. Each CDR3 is given with its conserved first and last residue. The order of the fields is V gene, J gene, CDR3 protein.

v_gene: TRBV4-2
j_gene: TRBJ1-3
CDR3aa: CASSHPNTIYF

v_gene: TRBV28
j_gene: TRBJ2-7
CDR3aa: CASSLIGVRHEQYF

v_gene: TRBV6-1
j_gene: TRBJ2-6
CDR3aa: CASSGTSSGANVLTF

v_gene: TRBV27
j_gene: TRBJ1-5
CDR3aa: CASSLRGPGGQPQHF

v_gene: TRBV21-1
j_gene: TRBJ1-2
CDR3aa: CASLAGQGPNYGYTF

v_gene: TRBV7-6
j_gene: TRBJ2-1
CDR3aa: CASSLTGLAGYNEQFF

v_gene: TRBV30
j_gene: TRBJ2-6
CDR3aa: CAWRPLGGANVLTF

v_gene: TRBV19
j_gene: TRBJ1-1
CDR3aa: CASREVGTGGFEAFF

v_gene: TRBV5-1
j_gene: TRBJ1-1
CDR3aa: CASSLVGGGNMNTEAFF

v_gene: TRBV7-6
j_gene: TRBJ2-1
CDR3aa: CASSLGQGYNEQFF

v_gene: TRBV5-8
j_gene: TRBJ1-5
CDR3aa: CASSLGGTHQPQHF

v_gene: TRBV7-3
j_gene: TRBJ2-3
CDR3aa: CASSPDGNTDTQYF

v_gene: TRBV6-1
j_gene: TRBJ2-3
CDR3aa: CASSDPSGSTDTQYF

v_gene: TRBV7-2
j_gene: TRBJ1-6
CDR3aa: CASSPSRGNSPLHF

v_gene: TRBV18
j_gene: TRBJ2-1
CDR3aa: CASSSGVNEQFF

v_gene: TRBV2
j_gene: TRBJ1-2
CDR3aa: CASSVQGPNYGYTF

v_gene: TRBV16
j_gene: TRBJ1-2
CDR3aa: CASSQTLNYGYTF

v_gene: TRBV18
j_gene: TRBJ1-2
CDR3aa: CASSPWGSDYGYTF

v_gene: TRBV7-2
j_gene: TRBJ2-3
CDR3aa: CASSYRTGGYTDTQYF

v_gene: TRBV7-2
j_gene: TRBJ2-7
CDR3aa: CASSLAVSLPSYEQYF

v_gene: TRBV7-2
j_gene: TRBJ1-1
CDR3aa: CASSLVPGQNTEAFF

v_gene: TRBV7-9
j_gene: TRBJ1-4
CDR3aa: CASSLLGQATNEKLFF

v_gene: TRBV7-9
j_gene: TRBJ2-7
CDR3aa: CASSLRDSSYEQYF

v_gene: TRBV7-2
j_gene: TRBJ2-1
CDR3aa: CASSLASVIGNEQFF

v_gene: TRBV7-9
j_gene: TRBJ2-2
CDR3aa: CASSSMSGELFF

v_gene: TRBV6-5
j_gene: TRBJ1-1
CDR3aa: CASPRGQPGNTEAFF

v_gene: TRBV29-1
j_gene: TRBJ2-7
CDR3aa: CSVSGDRGQYEQYF

v_gene: TRBV11-3
j_gene: TRBJ1-1
CDR3aa: CASSKDPGQVNTEAFF

v_gene: TRBV15
j_gene: TRBJ1-1
CDR3aa: CATSLPDRAMNTEAFF

v_gene: TRBV5-1
j_gene: TRBJ2-2
CDR3aa: CASSLVGQGTGELFF

v_gene: TRBV2
j_gene: TRBJ2-7
CDR3aa: CASSVSGGNYEQYF

v_gene: TRBV14
j_gene: TRBJ1-6
CDR3aa: CASSGQGRSSPLHF